Here is one T cell receptor beta chain with its context. Authors' data handling: Nucleated cell counts were estimated from reference gene primer amplification. Clones were read by immunoSEQ multiplex PCR, and TCRdb kept only the in-frame ones, dropping some. V and J calls and clone size are as listed in that table; D and trimming were resolved from the DNA. The table includes roughly 410,000 clones, roughly nine tenths detected once. The data derive from a study of blood T cell repertoires in COVID-19. About the research overall: Spain, Italy and the United States supplied samples that represented acute and convalescent COVID-19. PBMCs, B-cell-depleted T cells, or T cells provided the cDNA or gDNA that made up the material.

Germline assignment: CDR1 LGHDT and CDR2 YNNKEL (reference sequence). V was clipped by 2 bases and J by 5 bases, with 9 bases between them. This CDR3 is built from 13 residues. Input material: peripheral blood. The chain recombines TRBV3-1 (or the pseudogene TRBV3-2) with TRBJ1-1; tentative D call: TRBD1 (5 bases). This receptor was taken from a man in his forties or fifties with acute or convalescent COVID-19. CDR3 sequence reads: CASSQTRVTEAFF. The CDR3 region has the DNA TGTGCCAGCAGCCAAACCAGGGTAACTGAAGCTTTCTTT.